This paragraph covers one T cell receptor (beta chain) sequence. The sample originates from a study of shared clonotypes between healthy human individuals. Here immunoSEQ multiplex PCR was the method, and the copy in TCRdb shows in-frame clones only, minus some. Here the sample spans around 600,000 clones, 98% being singletons. CD45RO negativity and positive selection for CCR7 defined naive CD8 cells, a population that excluded terminally differentiated effector memory CD45RA+ cells. The sample was naive CD8+ T cells sorted from blood. The sequence was collected from a man aged 30-40 years in good health.

Here the CDR3 reads CASSYGDVVSNEQFF. As DNA, the CDR3 is TGTGCCAGCAGTTACGGGGATGTAGTTTCGAATGAGCAGTTCTTC. V usage is TRBV6-5 and J usage is TRBJ2-1; D unresolved. Germline V gene sequence: CDR1 MNHEY, CDR2 SVGAGI. The germline V and J ends were trimmed by 2 bases and 7 bases, with 15 bases remaining between them. This CDR3 has 15 residues.